Listed below are T cell receptor beta chains from one sample, sequenced in a study of a mutant IDH1 vaccine in newly diagnosed glioma. Using immunoSEQ multiplex PCR, the repertoire was profiled, and TCRdb retains in-frame clones only, with some absent. Of roughly 38,000 clones detected, under 80% appear once; the ten largest clones hold just over 9%. Source: PBMCs, taken from a glioma patient treated with radiotherapy, temozolomide or both. The source of these receptors is a middle-aged man with glioma. Some clones in this sample may be carry-over from other donors' samples. The CDR3 runs from the conserved cysteine through the conserved F or W. The order of the fields is J gene, clone size, D gene, V gene, CDR3 protein, CDR3 DNA. A D gene is named only where the DNA matches it firmly. Clone size is stated in some rows and not others, as once, few, many or a class when expanded.

TRBJ1-6	-	-	TRBV6-6	CASSFRVRSPLHF	TGTGCCAGCAGTTTCAGGGTACGGTCACCCCTCCACTTT
TRBJ2-6	few	TRBD1	TRBV27	CASSPRTGAHSSGANVLTF	TGTGCCAGCAGTCCTCGGACAGGGGCTCATTCCTCCGGGGCCAACGTCCTGACTTTC
TRBJ1-3	-	-	TRBV30	CAGHRDTSGNTIYF	TGTGCCGGTCACCGGGACACCTCTGGAAACACCATATATTTT
TRBJ1-1	-	-	TRBV30	CAYTGGRRNTEAFF	TGTGCCTATACAGGTGGGAGGCGGAACACTGAAGCTTTCTTT
TRBJ1-2	once	TRBD1	TRBV5-1	CASSPQGQQNYGYTF	TGCGCCAGCAGCCCCCAGGGACAGCAAAACTATGGCTACACCTTC
TRBJ2-7	-	TRBD2	TRBV10-3	CAISGVGTSGGEQYF	TGTGCCATCAGTGGCGTGGGGACTAGCGGGGGTGAGCAGTACTTC
TRBJ2-1	-	-	TRBV19	CASSISREQFF	TGTGCCAGTAGTATTAGTCGCGAGCAGTTCTTC
TRBJ2-3	-	TRBD2	TRBV9	CASSSWPGLAGGTDTQYF	TGTGCCAGCAGCTCCTGGCCCGGACTAGCGGGGGGGACAGATACGCAGTATTTT
TRBJ2-7	-	TRBD1	TRBV2	CASTGTGGYEQYF	TGTGCCAGCACGGGGACAGGGGGCTACGAGCAGTACTTC
TRBJ1-2	-	TRBD1	TRBV7-9	CASSPGQGIYGYTF	TGTGCCAGCAGCCCGGGACAGGGTATCTATGGCTACACCTTC
TRBJ2-7	-	TRBD1	TRBV4-1	CASSQEGQPSSYEQYF	TGCGCCAGCAGCCAAGAGGGACAGCCGAGCTCCTACGAGCAGTACTTC
TRBJ2-2	few	-	TRBV6-5	CASSYSRGGELFF	TGTGCCAGCAGTTACTCCCGCGGCGGGGAGCTGTTTTTT
TRBJ2-7	-	TRBD2	TRBV5-1	CASSIPVRGVQSYEQYF	TGCGCCAGCAGCATTCCCGTTCGGGGGGTGCAATCCTACGAGCAGTACTTC
TRBJ1-4	-	TRBD1	TRBV7-9	CANSFGTGLEKLFF	TGTGCCAACAGCTTCGGGACAGGGCTCGAAAAACTGTTTTTT
TRBJ2-2	once	-	TRBV4-3	CASSQEGASLFEGGELFF	TGCGCCAGCAGCCAAGAAGGGGCTAGCCTCTTTGAGGGCGGGGAGCTGTTTTTT
TRBJ2-7	once	-	TRBV18	CASSPGHQSYEQYF	TGTGCCAGCTCACCGGGACACCAATCCTACGAGCAGTACTTC
TRBJ1-2	few	-	TRBV11-2	CASSPVGGESYGYTF	TGTGCCAGCAGCCCCGTAGGGGGGGAGAGCTATGGCTACACCTTC
TRBJ1-1	-	-	TRBV4-1	CASSRPGLDTEAFF	TGCGCCAGCAGCCGACCGGGTTTGGACACTGAAGCTTTCTTT
TRBJ1-5	once	TRBD1	TRBV5-6	CASSLLTGDSNQPQHF	TGTGCCAGCAGCCTTCTGACAGGGGATAGCAATCAGCCCCAGCATTTT
TRBJ1-3	-	-	TRBV25-1	CASSDRGRDSGNTIYF	TGTGCCAGCAGTGACAGGGGACGAGACTCTGGAAACACCATATATTTT
TRBJ1-1	-	-	TRBV6-5	CASSLRRMNTEAFF	TGTGCCAGCAGTTTGCGACGAATGAACACTGAAGCTTTCTTT
TRBJ2-6	few	TRBD1	TRBV4-3	CASSQDQGAGANVLTF	TGCGCCAGCAGCCAGGACCAGGGGGCTGGGGCCAACGTCCTGACTTTC
TRBJ2-5	-	-	TRBV29-1	CSVEDRGGLGETQYF	TGCAGCGTTGAAGATAGGGGGGGGCTTGGAGAGACCCAGTACTTC
TRBJ2-5	once	TRBD2	TRBV4-2	CASSQDRGGQETQYF	TGTGCCAGCAGCCAAGATCGGGGGGGCCAAGAGACCCAGTACTTC
TRBJ1-2	-	-	TRBV5-4	CASSPNSYGYTF	TGTGCCAGCAGCCCGAATAGCTATGGCTACACCTTC
TRBJ2-7	-	TRBD1	TRBV5-1	CASSLDRGVEQYF	TGCGCCAGCAGCCTGGACAGGGGCGTAGAGCAGTACTTC
TRBJ1-5	-	-	TRBV21-1	CAITPDSAHQPQHF	TGTGCCATCACCCCGGACAGTGCTCATCAGCCCCAGCATTTT